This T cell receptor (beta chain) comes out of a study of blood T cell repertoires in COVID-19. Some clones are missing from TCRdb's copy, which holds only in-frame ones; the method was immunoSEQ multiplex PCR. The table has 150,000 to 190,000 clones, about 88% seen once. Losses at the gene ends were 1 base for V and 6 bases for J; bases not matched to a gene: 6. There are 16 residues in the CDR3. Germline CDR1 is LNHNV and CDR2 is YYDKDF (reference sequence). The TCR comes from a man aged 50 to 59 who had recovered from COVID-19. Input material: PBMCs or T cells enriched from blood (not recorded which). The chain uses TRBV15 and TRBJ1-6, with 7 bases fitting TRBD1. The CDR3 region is CATSRAGTVINSPLHF. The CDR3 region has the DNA TGTGCCACCAGCAGAGCCGGGACAGTTATTAATTCACCCCTCCACTTT.